Presented here are 19 T cell receptor beta chains from one specimen sequenced in a study of spatial heterogeneity in lung cancer. Via MiXCR, TCRdb re-called the 5' RACE reads, giving one row per CDR3 protein. The sample records about 12,000 distinct CDR3 sequences, 15% to 20% being singletons. The time point: sample taken at primary tumor resection. The authors sequenced whole RNA from tumor, nontumor lung or frozen PBMC without sorting. Specimen: PBMCs, collected at surgery. Receptors originate from a male donor with early-stage non-small cell lung cancer.

As for this clonotype: A read error is possible here, since a much larger clone lies one base away. This rearrangement joins TRBV28 to TRBJ1-4; 7 positions agree with TRBD1. This CDR3 has 15 residues. Germline V CDR1 and CDR2: MDHEN, SYDVKM. The CDR3 DNA follows: TGTGCCAGCAGTATCGCAGGGGGAACTGATGAAAAACTGTTTTTT. Translation gives CASSIAGGTDEKLFF.

Comment on this clonotype: A clone one base away is much larger, so this may be a read error. The rearrangement uses TRBV5-1 and TRBJ1-1; 7 bases map to TRBD1. Germline loops: CDR1 SGHRS, CDR2 YFSETQ. This CDR3 has 15 amino acids. After removal of 3 bases from V and 7 bases from J, the junction contained 12 bases not matched to a gene. The CDR3 protein is CASSSSDRRQSEAFF. The CDR3 DNA follows: TGCGCCAGCAGCTCCTCGGACAGGAGGCAAAGTGAAGCTTTCTTT. The entire variable domain, with the rest obtained from reference TRBV5-1 and TRBJ1-1, is as follows: KAGVTQTPRYLIKTRGQQVTLSCSPISGHRSVSWYQQTPGQGLQFLFEYFSETQRNKGNFPGRFSGRQFSNSRSEMNVSTLELGDSALYLCASSSSDRRQSEAFFGQGTRLTVV.

A few counts support this clonotype. The J gene is TRBJ1-5, the V gene TRBV28; the match to TRBD1 covers 7 bases. The trim removed 2 bases at V and 2 bases at J, leaving 9 bases unmatched. Germline values: CDR1 MDHEN, CDR2 SYDVKM. The CDR3 contains 17 residues. CDR3 region: CASSLPGDSGGNQPQHF. Written as DNA, the CDR3 is TGTGCCAGCAGTTTACCCGGGGACAGCGGGGGCAATCAGCCCCAGCATTTT.

The genes are TRBV9 and TRBJ1-5, with 11 bases lining up with TRBD1. The V gene's germline CDR1 is SGDLS and CDR2 YYNGEE. The trim removed 2 bases at V and 7 bases at J, leaving 2 bases unmatched. The CDR3 has 14 amino acids. CDR3 coding DNA: TGTGCCAGCAGCGTCGGGACAGGGGGGCAGCCCCAGCATTTT. It codes for CASSVGTGGQPQHF.

Only a few counts were recorded for this clonotype. The chain uses TRBV12-3 or TRBV12-4 and TRBJ2-5, with 8 bases matching TRBD1. The junction had 2 bases not matched to a gene; V was cut back by 4 bases and J by 1 base. The CDR3 consists of 14 residues. The CDR3, as DNA: TGTGCCAGCAGTTCACAGGGGGTCCAAGAGACCCAGTACTTC. It specifies CASSSQGVQETQYF.

J is TRBJ2-2 and V is TRBV7-9; 7 nucleotides match TRBD2. This CDR3 has 16 residues. Germline CDR1 and CDR2: SEHNR and FQNEAQ (reference sequence). V lost 1 base, J lost 1 base, and 3 bases stayed unmatched. This chain's CDR3 is CASSLEPSGNTGELFF. DNA for the CDR3: TGTGCCAGCAGCTTAGAGCCTAGCGGGAACACCGGGGAGCTGTTTTTT.

This clonotype occurred a few times. This sequence joins TRBV18 and TRBJ2-7; TRBD1 aligns across 9 bases. CDR3 length: 13 amino acids. In germline, CDR1 is KGHSH, CDR2 LQKENI. The V gene end was trimmed by 6 bases and the J gene end by 6 bases; junction bases not matched to a gene: 6. CDR3 amino acids: CASSPGTGSEQYF. Here the CDR3 DNA reads TGTGCCAGCTCGCCCGGGACAGGGTCCGAGCAGTACTTC.

This clonotype was counted ten times or more. V and J are TRBV12-3 or TRBV12-4 and TRBJ2-7, with TRBD1 as a possible D gene (5 bases). The V end was cut by 3 bases, the J end by 4 bases, with 13 bases between. CDR3 length equals 14 residues. The DNA of the CDR3 is TGTGCCAGCAGTTTGGGGTCAGGGTGGTACGAGCAGTACTTC. Encoded protein: CASSLGSGWYEQYF.

This sequence joins TRBV11-1 and TRBJ2-7, with a tentative D call TRBD1 (6 bases). Trimming removed 5 bases from V and 6 bases from J, with 20 bases in between. Per germline, CDR1 SGHAT and CDR2 FQDESV (reference sequence). This CDR3 has 15 amino acids. The DNA of the CDR3 is TGTGCCAGCAGCCGGACCCAGGGGAATGTTGGCGAGCAGTACTTC. Amino acid sequence: CASSRTQGNVGEQYF.

The J gene is TRBJ2-1, the V gene TRBV5-1, with 10 positions matching TRBD2. V lost 4 bases, J lost 8 bases, and 9 bases stayed unmatched. Germline V CDR1 and CDR2: SGHRS, YFSETQ. The CDR3 runs 15 residues. CDR3: CASSIAGGAGDEQFF. The CDR3 region has the DNA TGCGCCAGCAGCATAGCGGGAGGCGCGGGGGATGAGCAGTTCTTC.

This chain joins TRBV7-2 and TRBJ1-6, with D unresolved. The CDR3 runs 13 residues. Germline loops: CDR1 SGHTA, CDR2 FQGNSA. V dropped 3 bases and J dropped 7 bases, with 7 bases sitting between them. The CDR3 DNA reads TGTGCCAGCAGCTTCAAAGGGAATTCACCCCTCCACTTT. Translation gives CASSFKGNSPLHF.

The V gene is TRBV7-6, the J gene TRBJ2-3; TRBD2 matches at 10 bases. CDR3 size: 15 residues. V shed 5 bases, J shed 1 base, and the junction held 3 bases outside the gene matches. Germline loops: CDR1 SGHVS, CDR2 FNYEAQ. In DNA form, the CDR3 reads TGTGCCAGCAGCCAACTAGCGGGACGCACAGATACGCAGTATTTT. Translating it yields CASSQLAGRTDTQYF.

The rearrangement joins TRBV20-1 to TRBJ2-3, with D perhaps TRBD1 or TRBD2 (5 bases each). Germline V gene lookup returns CDR1 DFQATT and CDR2 SNEGSKA (reference sequence). This CDR3 has 14 residues. The V gene lost 4 bases and the J gene lost 6 bases, with 17 bases spanning the gap. CDR3 DNA sequence: TGCAGTGCTACCGCCGGGACCTGGATGGATACGCAGTATTTT. This codes for CSATAGTWMDTQYF.

This clonotype was seen many times. The chain is built from TRBV4-1 and TRBJ2-6; TRBD1 matches at 8 bases. CDR1 and CDR2 from the germline V gene are MGHRA and YSYEKL. V shed 4 bases and J 1 base; nucleotides not matched to a gene: 18. The CDR3 contains 21 residues. CDR3 region: CASSPHRDRFEFGSGANVLTF. As DNA, the CDR3 is TGCGCCAGCAGCCCGCACCGGGACAGGTTCGAATTCGGATCTGGGGCCAACGTCCTGACTTTC.

V usage is TRBV19 and J usage is TRBJ2-1, with D possibly being TRBD1 (5 bases). Germline-derived CDR1 and CDR2 are LNHDA and SQIVND (reference sequence). The CDR3 length is 15 residues. With 6 bases removed from V and 3 bases from J, the gap between germline ends came to 15 bases. The CDR3 bases are TGTGCCAGTAGCCCAGGGTTACTCTTCTACAATGAGCAGTTCTTC. This gives the protein CASSPGLLFYNEQFF.

By sample fraction, this clonotype is medium-sized. The chain joins TRBV20-1 to TRBJ2-2; D is uncertain. The CDR3 spans 14 residues. CDR1 and CDR2 (germline): DFQATT, SNEGSKA (reference sequence). V was clipped by 1 base and J by 2 bases, with 8 bases between them. Here the CDR3 DNA reads TGCAGTGCTAGAGTTTCGATCAACACCGGGGAGCTGTTTTTT. Amino acids: CSARVSINTGELFF.

This clonotype was recorded many times. V gene TRBV10-2 combines with J gene TRBJ1-5; 10 bases are shared with TRBD1. Per germline, CDR1 WSHSY and CDR2 SAAADI. The J segment lost 8 bases and the V segment lost 6 bases, leaving 10 bases of the junction unmatched. CDR3 length equals 15 residues. The chain's CDR3 is CASRGTGVPFEPQHF. In nucleotides, the CDR3 is TGCGCCAGCAGAGGGACAGGGGTCCCTTTTGAGCCCCAGCATTTT.

This clonotype was counted ten times or more. The chain has TRBV12-3 or TRBV12-4 and TRBJ2-2; D is possibly TRBD1 (5 bases). This CDR3 has 13 residues. Between the trimmed V and J ends, which lost 5 bases and 11 bases, there was a span of 15 bases. The DNA of the CDR3 is TGTGCCAGCAGTACGGAAAACAGGAAAGAGCTGTTTTTT. Amino acid sequence: CASSTENRKELFF.

This clonotype was found many times. V gene TRBV20-1 combines with J gene TRBJ2-3; D unresolved. This CDR3 spans 14 amino acids. Germline CDR1 reads DFQATT; CDR2 reads SNEGSKA (reference sequence). Deletions cut 0 bases from V and 0 bases from J, with 7 bases between. The CDR3 sequence is CSARDRSSTDTQYF. CDR3 nucleotides: TGCAGTGCTAGAGACCGCTCTAGCACAGATACGCAGTATTTT.